This T cell receptor beta chain emerged from a study of shared clonotypes between healthy human individuals. The wider study: There were three CD4 naive, three CD4 memory, two CD8 naive and one CD8 memory plates per donor.

Trimming took 7 bases from V and 5 from J, leaving 11 bases between them. The CDR3 totals 13 residues. Germline lookup yields CDR1 SEHNR and CDR2 FQNEAQ (reference sequence). The repertoire was sequenced with immunoSEQ multiplex PCR; TCRdb's copy has only in-frame clones and lacks some. The table lists about 2 million clones, less than 95% of them singletons. Terminally differentiated effector memory CD45RA+ cells were excluded from the naive CD8 cells, which were CD45RO-negative and positively selected for CCR7. Donation came from healthy HIV-negative adults that had no recent acute infections or vaccinations.

The sequenced material came from naive CD8+ T cells sorted from blood. This chain connects TRBV7-9 to TRBJ2-2; D is ambiguous. The sequence came from a young man in good health. The CDR3 region is CASTPSGTGELFF. The DNA of the CDR3 is TGTGCCAGCACCCCCTCCGGTACCGGGGAGCTGTTTTTT.